The 28 T cell receptor beta chains presented below share a single source sample, sequenced in a study of regulatory T cells in long-lasting Graves disease. For TCR beta, libraries came from iRepertoire HTBI primers and Arm-PCR of CDR3 regions. TCRdb used MiXCR to reprocess the multiplex PCR reads, holding one entry per CDR3 protein. Among 320,000 or so distinct CDR3 sequences listed, about 20% were seen once. Described time point: newly diagnosed GD, antithyroid drugs for less than 3 months. After RNA was extracted from PBMCs, the TCR library was made from it. Sequencing used peripheral blood mononuclear cells (PBMCs), obtained at new diagnosis, from a patient treated with antithyroid drugs. The receptors stem from a female donor with Graves disease.

This clonotype was counted at least ten times. This chain joins TRBV20-1 and TRBJ1-4; D is ambiguous. V dropped 1 base and J dropped 5 bases, with 5 bases sitting between them. This CDR3 is 12 amino acids long. Germline CDR1 reads DFQATT; CDR2 reads SNEGSKA (reference sequence). The DNA for the CDR3 is TGCAGTGCTAGAGTGCTAAATGAAAAACTGTTTTTT. It encodes CSARVLNEKLFF.

Concerning this clonotype itself: One junction end does not reproduce the germline sequence, and a read error may be involved. CDR3 region: CVSSLSTVEQYF. As DNA, the CDR3 is TGTGTCAGCAGTTTAAGTACAGTAGAGCAGTACTTC. The chain is built from TRBV12-3 or TRBV12-4 and TRBJ2-7; D not resolved. The CDR3 is 12 amino acids.

The rearrangement links TRBV2 to TRBJ2-1; D is uncertain. Germline assignment: CDR1 SNHLY and CDR2 FYNNEI. The V end lost 5 bases, the J end lost 6 bases, and 17 bases lay between the germline ends. The length of the CDR3 is 15 residues. CDR3 region: CASSFESPRSNEQFF. CDR3 DNA: TGTGCCAGCAGTTTCGAGTCTCCCCGAAGCAATGAGCAGTTCTTC.

The chain has TRBV20-1 and TRBJ1-5; D remains ambiguous. Deletions cut 3 bases from V and 2 bases from J, with 5 bases between. Germline-derived CDR1 and CDR2 are DFQATT and SNEGSKA (reference sequence). The CDR3 contains 12 residues. The CDR3 DNA reads TGCAGTGCTAGCATGGGCAATCAGCCCCAGCATTTT. It encodes CSASMGNQPQHF.

There are many counts of this clonotype. This rearrangement joins TRBV7-2 to TRBJ2-7, with TRBD2 identical over 7 bases. J lost 5 bases, V lost 2 bases, and 3 bases had no gene match. From germline, CDR1 is SGHTA and CDR2 FQGNSA. The CDR3 extends over 13 amino acids. The DNA of the CDR3 is TGTGCCAGCAGCTTACTAGCGGCTCACGAGCAGTACTTC. The encoded protein is CASSLLAAHEQYF.

This clonotype was observed at least ten times. V and J are TRBV3-1 and TRBJ2-1; D is uncertain. Germline values: CDR1 LGHDT, CDR2 YNNKEL (reference sequence). Trimming took 3 bases from V and 6 from J, leaving 6 bases between them. The CDR3 runs to 12 residues. The CDR3 coding sequence is TGTGCCAGCAGCCACCAGGTCAATGAGCAGTTCTTC. Translation gives CASSHQVNEQFF.

For this clonotype: A much more abundant neighbour one base away suggests this may be a read error. No conserved phenylalanine or tryptophan ends this CDR3, so it is likely a read error. The chain carries TRBV29-1 and TRBJ2-1; D gene unclear. The CDR3 consists of 14 residues. CDR1 SQVTM and CDR2 ANQGSEA come from the germline V gene. The V gene lost 3 bases and the J gene lost 0 bases, with 9 bases spanning the gap. CDR3 residues: CSVDDTYSYNEQFL. Here the CDR3 DNA reads TGCAGCGTTGACGACACCTACTCCTACAATGAGCAGTTCCTC.

On this clonotype: A read error is likely here: a far larger clone is one base away. No conserved phenylalanine or tryptophan is present at the end of the CDR3, so a read error is the likely explanation. The chain links TRBV2 to TRBJ2-1; D possibly corresponds to TRBD2 (6 bases). The V gene lost 6 bases and the J gene lost 0 bases, with 9 bases spanning the gap. The CDR3 sequence is 14 residues long. Germline V gene lookup returns CDR1 SNHLY and CDR2 FYNNEI. CDR3 loop: CASRGGDSYNEQFS. CDR3 sequence (DNA): TGTGCCAGCAGGGGAGGCGACTCCTACAATGAGCAGTTCTCC.

This clonotype was seen at least ten times. The V gene is TRBV28, the J gene TRBJ2-5; a weak D match, TRBD2 (6 bases). The CDR3 length is 14 residues. V gave up 7 bases and J gave up 4 bases, with 16 bases separating them. Per the germline V gene, CDR1 is MDHEN and CDR2 is SYDVKM. The CDR3 DNA follows: TGTGCCAGCACTCGGCGGGGCCCCAGAGAGACCCAGTACTTC. This codes for CASTRRGPRETQYF.

This clonotype was detected ten times or more. The rearrangement links TRBV11-3 to TRBJ1-1, with no clear D. The CDR3 covers 14 residues. Germline CDR1 reads SGHNT; CDR2 reads YENEEA. V was shortened by 2 bases and J by 7 bases, with 14 bases between the two germline ends. Written as DNA, the CDR3 is TGTGCCAGCAGCTTAACTGGGAATTTCTATGAAGCTTTCTTT. It specifies CASSLTGNFYEAFF.

This clonotype was detected only a few times. The CDR3 DNA follows: TGTGCCAGTAGCAAAAGGGCAGCCACCGCGAACACCGGGGAGCTGTTTTTT. It encodes CASSKRAATANTGELFF. The chain joins TRBV19 to TRBJ2-2; D ambiguous. The CDR3 length is 17 residues. Germline V gene data show CDR1 as LNHDA and CDR2 as SQIVND (reference sequence). Trimming removed 6 bases from V and 0 bases from J, with 17 bases in between. Full variable domain (remainder filled in from reference TRBV19 and TRBJ2-2): DGGITQSPKYLFRKEGQNVTLSCEQNLNHDAMYWYRQDPGQGLRLIYYSQIVNDFQKGDIAEGYSVSREKKESFPLTVTSAQKNPTAFYLCASSKRAATANTGELFFGEGSRLTVL.

In its sample, this clonotype was seen a few times. A much larger clone lies one base from this, so it may be a read error. The CDR3 sequence: CSVAHRAGGTEASF. For the CDR3, the DNA is TGCAGCGTTGCCCACAGGGCCGGAGGGACTGAAGCTTCCTTT. The chain couples TRBV29-1 to TRBJ1-1; TRBD1 is a possible D gene (6 bases). The CDR3 totals 14 residues. The V gene's germline CDR1 is SQVTM and CDR2 ANQGSEA.

A few counts support this clonotype. J is TRBJ1-4 and V is TRBV7-9; TRBD1 might be the D (6 bases). This CDR3 region has 18 residues. With 4 bases removed from V and 3 bases from J, the gap between germline ends came to 21 bases. Per germline, CDR1 SEHNR and CDR2 FQNEAQ (reference sequence). CDR3 region: CASSSSMLRGEANEKLFF. The CDR3 region has the DNA TGTGCCAGCAGCTCGAGCATGCTAAGGGGGGAAGCTAATGAAAAACTGTTTTTT. The whole variable domain, filled in from reference TRBV7-9 and TRBJ1-4, reads DTGVSQNPRHKITKRGQNVTFRCDPISEHNRLYWYRQTLGQGPEFLTYFQNEAQLEKSRLLSDRFSAERPKGSFSTLEIQRTEQGDSAMYLCASSSSMLRGEANEKLFFGSGTQLSVL.

Ten or more counts support this clonotype. The chain carries TRBV5-1 and TRBJ2-5; a weak D match, TRBD2 (5 bases). The CDR3 loop spans 18 amino acids. Trimming took 1 base from V and 5 from J, leaving 24 bases between them. Looked up from germline, CDR1 is SGHRS and CDR2 is YFSETQ. The CDR3 protein is CASSLSTLAASGGETQYF. The DNA of the CDR3 is TGCGCCAGCAGCTTGTCCACCCTGGCAGCATCGGGCGGGGAGACCCAGTACTTC.

This rearrangement joins TRBV29-1 to TRBJ1-5; D possibly corresponds to TRBD1 (5 bases). V was cut by 4 bases and J by 9 bases, with 25 bases left in between. The CDR3 contains 16 residues. Germline CDR1 SQVTM, CDR2 ANQGSEA. CDR3 amino acids: CSVVWQGESEGLPQHF. In DNA, the CDR3 is TGCAGCGTTGTGTGGCAGGGCGAGTCGGAGGGATTGCCCCAGCATTTT.

This clonotype has at least ten counts. This chain links TRBV2 with TRBJ2-7; TRBD2 might be the D (6 bases). V was trimmed by 5 bases and J by 7 bases, leaving 15 bases between them. There are 13 residues in the CDR3. Per the germline V gene, CDR1 is SNHLY and CDR2 is FYNNEI. The DNA of the CDR3 is TGTGCCAGCAGTAGTGGACTGCGGGGAGAGCAGTACTTC. Its protein product is CASSSGLRGEQYF.

This clonotype was seen ten or more times. V is TRBV9 and J is TRBJ2-7; 8 bases map to TRBD1. V was clipped by 0 bases and J by 3 bases; unmatched bases: 2. The CDR3 spans 14 residues. Germline CDR1 and CDR2: SGDLS and YYNGEE. In nucleotides, the CDR3 is TGTGCCAGCAGCGTAGAGGACAGGGACTACGAGCAGTACTTC. Residues: CASSVEDRDYEQYF.

Note on this clonotype: A much larger clone sits a single nucleotide away, making a read error possible. J is TRBJ2-1 and V is TRBV2; D tentatively reads TRBD1 or TRBD2 (5 bases each). This CDR3 has 17 amino acids. Between the trimmed V and J ends, which lost 6 bases and 2 bases, there was a span of 20 bases. Germline-derived CDR1 and CDR2 are SNHLY and FYNNEI. The CDR3 protein is CASSRAGAKVPYNEQFF. In DNA, the CDR3 is TGTGCCAGCAGCCGCGCCGGGGCCAAAGTACCCTACAATGAGCAGTTCTTC.

The rearrangement uses TRBV19 and TRBJ2-6; weak D call: TRBD1 (6 bases). The V end was cut by 7 bases, the J end by 0 bases, with 13 bases between. Germline-derived CDR1 and CDR2 are LNHDA and SQIVND (reference sequence). CDR3 size: 16 residues. Written as DNA, the CDR3 is TGTGCCAGTACTCGGGACACCCCCTCTGGGGCCAACGTCCTGACTTTC. Its translation is CASTRDTPSGANVLTF.

The chain uses TRBV3-1 and TRBJ2-1; D is undetermined. V gave up 3 bases and J gave up 6 bases, with 3 bases separating them. Per germline, CDR1 LGHDT and CDR2 YNNKEL (reference sequence). The CDR3 spans 11 residues. The CDR3 is CASSHINEQFF. CDR3 coding DNA: TGTGCCAGCAGCCACATCAATGAGCAGTTCTTC.

This clonotype was observed many times. V is TRBV11-1 and J is TRBJ2-7; tentatively, D is TRBD2 (6 bases). V dropped 3 bases and J dropped 2 bases, with 11 bases sitting between them. The CDR3 is made up of 14 amino acids. Germline V gene lookup returns CDR1 SGHAT and CDR2 FQDESV (reference sequence). The chain's CDR3 is CASSFGGEAYEQYF. CDR3 bases: TGTGCCAGCAGCTTTGGCGGGGAAGCCTACGAGCAGTACTTC.

This clonotype was counted at least ten times. The rearrangement uses TRBV11-2 and TRBJ2-5, with 14 bases aligning to TRBD2. Germline assignment: CDR1 SGHAT and CDR2 FQNNGV. V shed 4 bases, J shed 5 bases, and the junction held 15 bases outside the gene matches. This CDR3 is 19 amino acids long. DNA of the CDR3: TGTGCCAGCAGCTCCGGGACTAGCGGGAGTTTCACTGAGTGGGAGACCCAGTACTTC. Translating it yields CASSSGTSGSFTEWETQYF.

This clonotype showed up many times. This chain joins TRBV12-5 and TRBJ2-2, with D unresolved. The germline V gene has CDR1 LGHNT and CDR2 FRNRAP. Between the trimmed V and J ends, which lost 4 bases and 6 bases, there was a span of 15 bases. The CDR3 contains 15 residues. The CDR3 loop is CASGSRPPMSGELFF. The CDR3 nucleotides are TGTGCTAGTGGTTCGCGCCCTCCGATGTCCGGGGAGCTGTTTTTT.

There are many counts of this clonotype. This chain connects TRBV12-3 or TRBV12-4 to TRBJ1-1; possible D gene TRBD1, 5 bases. CDR3 length equals 11 residues. Deletions cut 5 bases from V and 8 bases from J, with 9 bases between. CDR3 amino acids: CASSQAGEAFF. Here the CDR3 DNA reads TGTGCCAGCAGTCAGGCAGGGGAAGCTTTCTTT.

This clonotype was observed a handful of times. This chain uses TRBV18 with TRBJ2-2, with a tentative D call TRBD2 (5 bases). V lost 6 bases to trimming and J lost 4 bases, with 9 bases between them. Germline V gene lookup returns CDR1 KGHSH and CDR2 LQKENI. This CDR3 has 13 amino acids. The CDR3 nucleotides read TGTGCCAGCTCGTTCGAGGGCACCGGGGAGCTGTTTTTT. This codes for CASSFEGTGELFF.

This clonotype was recorded many times. The chain is built from TRBV9 and TRBJ2-1, with TRBD2 matching over 7 bases. Losses at the gene ends were 0 bases for V and 4 bases for J; bases not matched to a gene: 10. The length of the CDR3 is 17 residues. The germline gives CDR1 SGDLS, CDR2 YYNGEE. The CDR3 nucleotides are TGTGCCAGCAGCGTAGAGGGAGGGCTAGCCGATTACAATGAGCAGTTCTTC. The encoded protein is CASSVEGGLADYNEQFF.

At least ten counts were recorded for this clonotype. The chain links TRBV20-1 to TRBJ2-1; 16 nucleotides align to TRBD2. CDR1 DFQATT and CDR2 SNEGSKA come from the germline V gene (reference sequence). The CDR3 loop spans 20 amino acids. J lost 4 bases, V lost 2 bases, and 14 bases had no gene match. CDR3 bases: TGCAGTGCTAGACCTACCCGCGGGACTAGCGGGAGGGCCGAGTACAATGAGCAGTTCTTC. Protein sequence: CSARPTRGTSGRAEYNEQFF.

This clonotype was detected ten times or more. The rearrangement links TRBV19 to TRBJ1-6; the D is unclear. The V end was cut by 5 bases, the J end by 12 bases, with 11 bases between. Germline V gene sequence: CDR1 LNHDA, CDR2 SQIVND (reference sequence). This CDR3 region has 12 residues. As DNA, the CDR3 is TGTGCCAGTAGTCCTACGGACCGACCCCTCCACTTT. This sequence encodes CASSPTDRPLHF.